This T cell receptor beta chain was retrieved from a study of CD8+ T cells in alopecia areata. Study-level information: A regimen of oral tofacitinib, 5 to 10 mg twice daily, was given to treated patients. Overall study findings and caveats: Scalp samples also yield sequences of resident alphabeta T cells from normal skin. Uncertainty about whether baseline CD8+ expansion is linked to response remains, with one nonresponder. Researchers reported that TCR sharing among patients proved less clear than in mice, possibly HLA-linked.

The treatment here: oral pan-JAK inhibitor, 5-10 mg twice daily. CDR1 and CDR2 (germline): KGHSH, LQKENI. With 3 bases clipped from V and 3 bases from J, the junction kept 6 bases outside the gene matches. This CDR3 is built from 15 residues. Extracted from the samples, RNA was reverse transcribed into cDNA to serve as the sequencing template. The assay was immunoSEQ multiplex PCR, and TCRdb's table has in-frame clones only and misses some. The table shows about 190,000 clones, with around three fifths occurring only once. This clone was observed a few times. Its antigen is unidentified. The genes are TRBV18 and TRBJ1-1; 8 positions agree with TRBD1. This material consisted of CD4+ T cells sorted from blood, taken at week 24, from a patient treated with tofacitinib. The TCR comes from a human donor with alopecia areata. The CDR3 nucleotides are TGTGCCAGCTCACCGAAGACAGGGGTGTACACTGAAGCTTTCTTT. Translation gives CASSPKTGVYTEAFF.